This T cell receptor (beta chain) stems from a study of blood T cell repertoires in COVID-19. Turning to the study itself: Italy, Spain and the United States were the sources of the convalescent and acute COVID-19 samples. PBMCs, B-cell-depleted T cells, or T cells provided the cDNA or gDNA that made up the material.

Losses at the gene ends were 5 bases for V and 1 base for J; bases not matched to a gene: 6. Per germline, CDR1 SGHTA and CDR2 FQGNSA. The CDR3 has 16 amino acids. Study processing details: Nucleated cell number was recorded as an estimate derived from reference gene primer amplification. Profiling relied on immunoSEQ multiplex PCR, and the TCRdb table lists in-frame clones only, not all of them. D and trimming were read from the DNA, whereas the V and J calls and clone size are those reported in that table. The table has about 98,000 clones, roughly 80% seen once. Input material: peripheral blood. This TCR was sampled from a man aged 65 to 85 with active or convalescent COVID-19. This chain joins TRBV7-2 and TRBJ2-1; 9 positions match TRBD2. CDR3: CASSHPSGVSYNEQFF. The CDR3 nucleotides read TGTGCCAGCAGCCACCCTAGCGGGGTATCCTACAATGAGCAGTTCTTC.